The 31 T cell receptor beta chains reported below all come from one sample, sequenced in a study of CD8+ T cells in alopecia areata. It was for about five patients that CD4+ cells were sorted into CD25+CD127- cells. cDNA prepared by RNA extraction and subsequent reverse transcription served as the template for sequencing. The assay was immunoSEQ multiplex PCR, and TCRdb's table has in-frame clones only and misses some. The top ten clones hold 4.5% of a sample with about 20,000 clones, roughly 60% of them seen once. Sequencing was carried out using CD4+ Tregs sorted from blood. The receptors were gathered from a human donor with alopecia areata.

In this sample, this clone turned up a few times. The chain joins TRBV28 to TRBJ1-5; D may be TRBD1 (6 bases). Germline V gene data show CDR1 as MDHEN and CDR2 as SYDVKM. Trimming cost V 10 bases and J 3 bases, with 13 bases left between them. The CDR3 has 13 residues. Here the CDR3 reads CATSGQFNQPQHF. In nucleotides, the CDR3 is TGTGCCACCTCGGGACAATTCAATCAGCCCCAGCATTTT.

The chain employs TRBV5-1 and TRBJ2-5; 14 nucleotides match TRBD2. The length of the CDR3 is 16 residues. The germline V gene encodes CDR1 SGHRS and CDR2 YFSETQ. Trimming removed 4 bases from V and 5 bases from J; junction bases left unmatched: 7. CDR3 residues: CASSPLRLAGGETQYF. CDR3 DNA: TGCGCCAGCAGCCCGCTCCGACTAGCGGGGGGGGAGACCCAGTACTTC.

The chain carries TRBV5-4 and TRBJ1-2; TRBD1 is a possible D gene (6 bases). The CDR3 runs 16 residues. Trimming cost V 0 bases and J 3 bases, with 15 bases left between them. Germline V gene data show CDR1 as SGHNT and CDR2 as YYREEE (reference sequence). Here the CDR3 reads CASSLAYGGPDYGYTF. The CDR3 nucleotides are TGTGCCAGCAGCTTGGCCTACGGGGGGCCGGACTATGGCTACACCTTC.

This clone was observed a handful of times. As DNA, the CDR3 is TGTGCCAGCAGACAATTCGGACCTCGAGGGGTAGGCTACACCTTC. Translation: CASRQFGPRGVGYTF. This chain links TRBV27 with TRBJ1-2, with D perhaps TRBD1 (5 bases). The germline V gene encodes CDR1 MNHEY and CDR2 SMNVEV (reference sequence). This CDR3 comprises 15 residues. V was pared by 6 bases and J by 8 bases, with 22 bases between.

This clone was found a few times. The V gene is TRBV28, the J gene TRBJ2-7; the D gene is possibly TRBD2 (6 bases). The germline CDR1 and CDR2 sequences are MDHEN and SYDVKM. V dropped 3 bases and J dropped 2 bases, with 14 bases sitting between them. This CDR3 region has 15 residues. The CDR3 nucleotides are TGTGCCAGCAGTTTGGCTGATCGGGGGACCTACGAGCAGTACTTC. Translated, it gives CASSLADRGTYEQYF.

This chain connects TRBV29-1 to TRBJ2-5, with 11 bases that match TRBD2. TRBJ2-7 matches the DNA end more closely, so the J call is doubtful. The CDR3 runs 17 residues. Germline loops: CDR1 SQVTM, CDR2 ANQGSEA. In nucleotides, the CDR3 is TGCAGCGTTGCCGGGGATAGCGGGAGGGCCCAGGGCTACGAGCAGTACTTC. It specifies CSVAGDSGRAQGYEQYF.

The CDR3 protein is CASSFSGSSYNEQFF. CDR3 DNA: TGTGCCAGCAGCTTTTCTGGGTCATCCTACAATGAGCAGTTCTTC. This rearrangement joins TRBV7-2 to TRBJ2-1; D is uncertain. This CDR3 comprises 15 residues. With 3 bases removed from V and 1 base from J, the gap between germline ends came to 10 bases. The germline V gene encodes CDR1 SGHTA and CDR2 FQGNSA.

The chain uses TRBV28 and TRBJ2-1, with 7 bases identical to TRBD2. Germline CDR1 is MDHEN and CDR2 is SYDVKM. Germline trimming cut 3 bases from V and 0 bases from J; bases unmatched to any gene: 5. The CDR3 runs 16 residues. Written as DNA, the CDR3 is TGTGCCAGCAGTTTTTTCGGACTAGGCTCCTACAATGAGCAGTTCTTC. Its translation is CASSFFGLGSYNEQFF.

The chain combines TRBV5-7 with TRBJ2-5; no clear D. TRBV5-7 is marked as an open reading frame, function uncertain. This CDR3 is 13 amino acids long. V dropped 0 bases and J dropped 3 bases, with 6 bases sitting between them. As DNA, the CDR3 is TGTGCCAGCAGCTTGGGGACGGAAGAGACCCAGTACTTC. Amino acid sequence: CASSLGTEETQYF.

The chain is built from TRBV11-2 and TRBJ2-1; 8 positions agree with TRBD1. The CDR3 is 14 amino acids. Germline lookup yields CDR1 SGHAT and CDR2 FQNNGV. The J segment lost 8 bases and the V segment lost 1 base, leaving 4 bases of the junction unmatched. CDR3 nucleotides: TGTGCCAGCAGCTTAGGGGGGACAGGTCATGAGCAGTTCTTC. The encoded protein is CASSLGGTGHEQFF.

The chain joins TRBV29-1 to TRBJ2-4, with unresolved D. V lost 7 bases, J lost 0 bases, and 10 bases lay in between. Germline loops: CDR1 SQVTM, CDR2 ANQGSEA. This CDR3 contains 13 residues. CDR3: CSAIKLAKNIQYF. The CDR3 nucleotides read TGCAGCGCGATTAAACTAGCCAAAAACATTCAGTACTTC.

This chain joins TRBV11-3 and TRBJ2-1; D is unclear. This CDR3 spans 14 amino acids. Germline CDR1 SGHNT, CDR2 YENEEA. The V and J ends lost 1 base and 8 bases respectively, with 12 bases between them. The CDR3 loop is CASSLGISYHEQFF. CDR3 coding DNA: TGTGCCAGCAGCTTAGGTATTAGTTACCATGAGCAGTTCTTC.

In this sample, this clone turned up once. This chain uses TRBV5-1 with TRBJ1-3; TRBD1 might be the D (5 bases). CDR1 and CDR2 (germline): SGHRS, YFSETQ. The CDR3 length is 16 residues. With 0 bases removed from V and 1 base from J, the gap between germline ends came to 11 bases. CDR3: CASSLATTGSGNTIYF. CDR3 coding DNA: TGCGCCAGCAGCTTGGCTACTACAGGATCTGGAAACACCATATATTTT. Looking up the rest from reference TRBV5-1 and TRBJ1-3 gives the full variable domain: KAGVTQTPRYLIKTRGQQVTLSCSPISGHRSVSWYQQTPGQGLQFLFEYFSETQRNKGNFPGRFSGRQFSNSRSEMNVSTLELGDSALYLCASSLATTGSGNTIYFGEGSWLTVV.

This chain joins TRBV30 and TRBJ2-7; a weak D match, TRBD2 (6 bases). Trimming stripped 4 bases from V and 2 bases from J, with 15 bases between. Germline V gene lookup returns CDR1 GTSNPN and CDR2 SVGIG (reference sequence). The CDR3 totals 14 residues. As DNA, the CDR3 is TGTGCCTGGACCTTCGGGGGTATCGCCTACGAGCAGTACTTC. It codes for CAWTFGGIAYEQYF.

The rearrangement links TRBV5-1 to TRBJ2-4, with D unresolved. Trimming shortened V by 4 bases and J by 5 bases, and 13 bases separated the two germline ends. The germline V gene encodes CDR1 SGHRS and CDR2 YFSETQ. There are 14 residues in the CDR3. CDR3 sequence: CASSPRTRQNIQYF. CDR3 DNA sequence: TGCGCCAGCAGCCCGCGGACCCGTCAAAACATTCAGTACTTC.

CDR3 sequence reads: CASSLGSGPYGYTF. The CDR3 coding sequence is TGTGCCAGCAGCTTAGGTTCAGGTCCCTATGGCTACACCTTC. The J gene is TRBJ1-2, the V gene TRBV7-6; D is unclear. Germline V gene data show CDR1 as SGHVS and CDR2 as FNYEAQ. This CDR3 is 14 amino acids long. V was trimmed by 1 base and J by 4 bases, leaving 10 bases between them.

This chain uses TRBV27 with TRBJ1-1; D gene uncertain. The V gene's germline CDR1 is MNHEY and CDR2 SMNVEV (reference sequence). Trimming took off 2 bases at V and 8 bases at J, with 15 bases between the two ends. This CDR3 has 14 residues. The CDR3 sequence: CASSLGPINGEAFF. The CDR3 bases are TGTGCCAGCAGTTTAGGACCCATTAATGGAGAAGCTTTCTTT.

This sequence joins TRBV5-1 and TRBJ2-1; D may be TRBD1 (5 bases). This CDR3 has 16 residues. Germline values: CDR1 SGHRS, CDR2 YFSETQ. The V and J ends lost 4 bases and 0 bases respectively, with 14 bases between them. CDR3 DNA: TGCGCCAGCAGCCAGGGCGCCAGGTCCTCCTACAATGAGCAGTTCTTC. Encoded protein: CASSQGARSSYNEQFF.

The chain employs TRBV19 and TRBJ1-2; TRBD1 aligns across 10 bases. From germline, CDR1 is LNHDA and CDR2 SQIVND (reference sequence). The junction had 11 bases not matched to a gene; V was cut back by 3 bases and J by 4 bases. The CDR3 covers 17 residues. The CDR3 loop is CASSIVPPGQGSYGYTF. DNA for the CDR3: TGTGCCAGTAGTATTGTCCCCCCGGGACAGGGGTCCTATGGCTACACCTTC.

This chain connects TRBV27 to TRBJ2-5; TRBD2 matches 8 bases. Germline V CDR1 and CDR2: MNHEY, SMNVEV (reference sequence). With 11 bases clipped from V and 9 bases from J, the junction kept 14 bases outside the gene matches. This CDR3 has 13 amino acids. The CDR3 coding sequence is TGTGCCCAGCGGGGGACTTTGCTTGGGGCCCAGTACTTC. Translated, it gives CAQRGTLLGAQYF.

This clone has just a few counts. V usage is TRBV11-3 and J usage is TRBJ2-3; weak D call: TRBD1 (5 bases). Trimming took 2 bases from V and 4 from J, leaving 10 bases between them. Germline V gene sequence: CDR1 SGHNT, CDR2 YENEEA. The CDR3 has 14 residues. CDR3 coding DNA: TGTGCCAGCAGCTTAATTCCAGGGCCAGATACGCAGTATTTT. Its protein product is CASSLIPGPDTQYF.

The rearrangement uses TRBV28 and TRBJ2-3, with 9 bases that match TRBD1. The V segment lost 8 bases and the J segment 5 bases; nucleotides outside the gene matches: 2. This CDR3 is built from 12 residues. Germline values: CDR1 MDHEN, CDR2 SYDVKM. CDR3 coding DNA: TGTGCCAGCCGGACAGGGGAAGATACGCAGTATTTT. Amino acids: CASRTGEDTQYF.

The CDR3 nucleotides are TGTGCCAGTAGCACCCAGGGGGCCCACGAGCAGTACTTC. It yields the protein CASSTQGAHEQYF. The chain uses TRBV19 and TRBJ2-7; 8 bases are shared with TRBD1. CDR3 length equals 13 residues. Germline V gene lookup returns CDR1 LNHDA and CDR2 SQIVND (reference sequence). J lost 5 bases, V lost 6 bases, and 6 bases had no gene match. The full variable domain, with the rest looked up from reference TRBV19 and TRBJ2-7, is DGGITQSPKYLFRKEGQNVTLSCEQNLNHDAMYWYRQDPGQGLRLIYYSQIVNDFQKGDIAEGYSVSREKKESFPLTVTSAQKNPTAFYLCASSTQGAHEQYFGPGTRLTVT.

A few counts support this clone. J is TRBJ2-5 and V is TRBV7-9; D is ambiguous. The germline gives CDR1 SEHNR, CDR2 FQNEAQ (reference sequence). The CDR3 spans 13 residues. Trimming stripped 3 bases from V and 2 bases from J, with 7 bases between. Here the CDR3 reads CASSFRRQETQYF. In DNA form, the CDR3 reads TGTGCCAGCAGCTTCCGACGACAAGAGACCCAGTACTTC. The full variable domain, rest sourced from reference TRBV7-9 and TRBJ2-5, is DTGVSQNPRHKITKRGQNVTFRCDPISEHNRLYWYRQTLGQGPEFLTYFQNEAQLEKSRLLSDRFSAERPKGSFSTLEIQRTEQGDSAMYLCASSFRRQETQYFGPGTRLLVL.

This clone was seen a handful of times. CDR3 residues: CASSEWAGATDTQYF. CDR3 in DNA: TGTGCCAGCAGTGAATGGGCGGGTGCCACAGATACGCAGTATTTT. The V gene is TRBV25-1, the J gene TRBJ2-3; TRBD2 might be the D (5 bases). The V gene's germline CDR1 is MGHDK and CDR2 SYGVNS. Trimming shortened V by 1 base and J by 2 bases, and 10 bases separated the two germline ends. This CDR3 has 15 amino acids.

This sequence joins TRBV9 and TRBJ2-3, with TRBD2 as a possible D gene (5 bases). V was cut by 2 bases and J by 0 bases, with 10 bases left in between. This CDR3 has 15 amino acids. The germline gives CDR1 SGDLS, CDR2 YYNGEE. The CDR3 nucleotides are TGTGCCAGCAGCGTGTTTCGGGGAAGCACAGATACGCAGTATTTT. The encoded protein is CASSVFRGSTDTQYF.

The chain combines TRBV2 with TRBJ1-2; D unresolved. V lost 3 bases, J lost 2 bases, and 7 bases lay in between. Germline CDR1 reads SNHLY; CDR2 reads FYNNEI. This CDR3 is built from 13 residues. CDR3 nucleotides: TGTGCCAGCAGTGAGACAAAAAACTATGGCTACACCTTC. It encodes CASSETKNYGYTF.

This chain joins TRBV18 and TRBJ2-7, with 9 positions matching TRBD1. CDR1 is KGHSH, CDR2 LQKENI, per germline. With 3 bases clipped from V and 1 base from J, the junction kept 7 bases outside the gene matches. This CDR3 has 16 residues. The DNA of the CDR3 is TGTGCCAGCTCACCGGCCGGGACAGGGTATTCCTACGAGCAGTACTTC. This encodes CASSPAGTGYSYEQYF.

The V gene is TRBV2, the J gene TRBJ1-5, with D perhaps matching TRBD1 (6 bases). Germline-derived CDR1 and CDR2 are SNHLY and FYNNEI. The CDR3 loop spans 15 amino acids. V was cut by 4 bases and J by 7 bases, with 17 bases left in between. The CDR3 protein is CASSGQVMFGQPQHF. The CDR3 nucleotides are TGTGCCAGCAGTGGACAGGTGATGTTTGGACAGCCCCAGCATTTT.

The CDR3 loop reads CASRQDSGRETQYF. For the CDR3, the DNA is TGTGCCAGCAGACAGGACTCGGGGAGAGAGACCCAGTACTTC. This chain uses TRBV28 with TRBJ2-5; D could derive from TRBD1 or TRBD2 (5 bases each). The V and J ends lost 6 bases and 4 bases respectively, with 15 bases between them. Looked up from germline, CDR1 is MDHEN and CDR2 is SYDVKM. This CDR3 has 14 residues.

Regarding this clone: The conserved phenylalanine or tryptophan normally closing the CDR3 is absent here, so this likely arose from a read error. This chain joins TRBV29-1 and TRBJ2-7, with 11 bases lining up with TRBD2. V trimming: 0 bases; J trimming: 3 bases; junction bases outside the gene matches: 4. Germline V gene lookup returns CDR1 SQVTM and CDR2 ANQGSEA. This CDR3 contains 15 residues. The CDR3 DNA follows: TGCAGCGTTGAAGATGCGACTAGCGGGGTCTACGAGCAGTACCTC. Translated: CSVEDATSGVYEQYL.